What follows are 32 T cell receptor beta chains derived from one specimen sequenced in a study of technical replicates of blood from a handful of donors. The data were produced by immunoSEQ multiplex PCR, yet TCRdb's version contains in-frame clones alone and is incomplete. The table includes 80,000 to 95,000 clones, around 94% detected once. The sample consisted of T cells isolated from PBMCs. The receptor set was obtained from a human donor in good health.

The rearrangement uses TRBV19 and TRBJ1-3; D not certain. Germline V gene lookup returns CDR1 LNHDA and CDR2 SQIVND (reference sequence). CDR3 length equals 14 residues. V dropped 3 bases and J dropped 2 bases, with 8 bases sitting between them. The CDR3 region is CASSIGGAGNTIYF. The CDR3 DNA is TGTGCCAGTAGTATTGGCGGGGCTGGAAACACCATATATTTT.

The gene calls are TRBV6-6 and TRBJ1-5; D might be TRBD1 (5 bases). The V end lost 5 bases, the J end lost 4 bases, and 9 bases lay between the germline ends. Looked up from germline, CDR1 is MNHNY and CDR2 is SVGAGI (reference sequence). CDR3 length: 13 residues. CDR3: CASSNRQNQPQHF. The CDR3 nucleotides are TGTGCCAGCAGTAATCGACAGAATCAGCCCCAGCATTTT.

The chain recombines TRBV5-1 with TRBJ2-1; weak D call: TRBD2 (6 bases). The CDR3 sequence is 15 residues long. Germline CDR1 SGHRS, CDR2 YFSETQ. Trimming removed 1 base from V and 3 bases from J, with 11 bases in between. The CDR3, as DNA: TGCGCCAGCAGCTTGCTGGACGGGGGCTACAATGAGCAGTTCTTC. Amino acids: CASSLLDGGYNEQFF.

This clone has just a few counts. This chain joins TRBV9 and TRBJ2-2; D perhaps matches TRBD2 (5 bases). Between the trimmed V and J ends, which lost 0 bases and 1 base, there was a span of 13 bases. The germline V gene encodes CDR1 SGDLS and CDR2 YYNGEE. CDR3 size: 17 residues. The CDR3 nucleotides are TGTGCCAGCAGCGTAGCCCGGGGAAGAAGGAACACCGGGGAGCTGTTTTTT. Protein: CASSVARGRRNTGELFF.

A single count supports this clone. The chain links TRBV30 to TRBJ1-1; 7 positions match TRBD1. The ends lost 1 base at V and 2 bases at J; junction bases unmatched: 7. Germline V gives CDR1 GTSNPN, CDR2 SVGIG (reference sequence). This CDR3 spans 15 amino acids. CDR3 nucleotide sequence: TGTGCCTGGAGTGAAGACCACAGGGGTAACACTGAAGCTTTCTTT. It encodes CAWSEDHRGNTEAFF. The full variable domain, in which reference TRBV30 and TRBJ1-1 provide the parts outside the CDR3, is SQTIHQWPATLVQPVGSPLSLECTVEGTSNPNLYWYRQAAGRGLQLLFYSVGIGQISSEVPQNLSASRPQDRQFILSSKKLLLSDSGFYLCAWSEDHRGNTEAFFGQGTRLTVV.

J is TRBJ1-3 and V is TRBV2, with TRBD1 matching 8 bases. The germline CDR1 and CDR2 sequences are SNHLY and FYNNEI. CDR3 length equals 16 residues. The J segment lost 0 bases and the V segment lost 6 bases, leaving 7 bases of the junction unmatched. The CDR3 is CASRGTGGVSGNTIYF. The CDR3 nucleotides read TGTGCCAGCAGGGGCACAGGGGGTGTCTCTGGAAACACCATATATTTT.

The V and J genes are TRBV18 and TRBJ1-5; tentative D call: TRBD1 (5 bases). V shed 3 bases and J shed 4 bases, with 10 bases lying between them. The CDR3 loop spans 14 amino acids. Per germline, CDR1 KGHSH and CDR2 LQKENI. The CDR3 sequence: CASSPGGGNQPQHF. The CDR3, as DNA: TGTGCCAGCTCACCTGGGGGGGGAAATCAGCCCCAGCATTTT.

This sequence joins TRBV19 and TRBJ1-1, with a weak D call TRBD1 (5 bases). Germline V gives CDR1 LNHDA, CDR2 SQIVND (reference sequence). The CDR3 length is 14 residues. Trimming removed 9 bases from V and 5 bases from J, with 19 bases in between. The CDR3 reads CASHSGRGKTEAFF. The DNA for the CDR3 is TGTGCCAGCCATTCAGGGAGGGGTAAGACTGAAGCTTTCTTT. The full variable domain, with the rest looked up from reference TRBV19 and TRBJ1-1, is DGGITQSPKYLFRKEGQNVTLSCEQNLNHDAMYWYRQDPGQGLRLIYYSQIVNDFQKGDIAEGYSVSREKKESFPLTVTSAQKNPTAFYLCASHSGRGKTEAFFGQGTRLTVV.

The genes are TRBV19 and TRBJ2-2, with D possibly being TRBD2 (5 bases). From germline, CDR1 is LNHDA and CDR2 SQIVND (reference sequence). V was trimmed by 5 bases and J by 6 bases, leaving 22 bases between them. CDR3 size: 17 residues. The CDR3: CASSPQLGVGPAGELFF. The CDR3 DNA is TGTGCCAGTAGTCCCCAACTAGGTGTGGGTCCGGCCGGGGAGCTGTTTTTT.

The J gene is TRBJ2-1, the V gene TRBV6-6, with TRBD1 matching 10 bases. The CDR3 spans 13 residues. J gave up 9 bases and V 2 bases, and 1 base lay outside the gene matches. Germline CDR1 is MNHNY and CDR2 is SVGAGI (reference sequence). The CDR3 coding sequence is TGTGCCAGCAGTTACGGGACAGGGGTTGAGCAGTTCTTC. The encoded protein is CASSYGTGVEQFF.

The chain joins TRBV9 to TRBJ2-2; TRBD2 matches 7 bases. J was trimmed by 1 base and V by 4 bases; bases with no gene match: 16. The CDR3 contains 19 residues. Looked up from germline, CDR1 is SGDLS and CDR2 is YYNGEE. In DNA form, the CDR3 reads TGTGCCAGCAGCCCCCAGGTACCCTATGGCGGGGGGAACACCGGGGAGCTGTTTTTT. Its translation is CASSPQVPYGGGNTGELFF.

V is TRBV11-2 and J is TRBJ1-3; D unclear. The CDR3 totals 15 residues. Germline CDR1 is SGHAT and CDR2 is FQNNGV. Trimming stripped 2 bases from V and 4 bases from J, with 12 bases between. Written as DNA, the CDR3 is TGTGCCAGCAGCTTACCCATAGGCGGCGGAAACACCATATATTTT. Encoded protein: CASSLPIGGGNTIYF.

The chain has TRBV4-2 and TRBJ2-1, with a weak D call TRBD1 (6 bases). This CDR3 contains 14 residues. Germline V gene sequence: CDR1 LGHNA, CDR2 YNFKEQ. V was pared by 0 bases and J by 9 bases, with 12 bases between. DNA of the CDR3: TGTGCCAGCAGCCAAGATCGAGTAGGGGGTGAGCAGTTCTTC. This translates into CASSQDRVGGEQFF.

The V and J genes are TRBV13 and TRBJ2-1, with 8 bases lining up with TRBD1. Losses at the gene ends were 4 bases for V and 3 bases for J; bases not matched to a gene: 11. CDR1 and CDR2 from the germline V gene are PRHDT and FYEKMQ (reference sequence). CDR3 length: 17 residues. The CDR3 region has the DNA TGTGCCAGCAGCTCCTTTGGGCAGGGGGCTCTCTACAATGAGCAGTTCTTC. As protein: CASSSFGQGALYNEQFF. Complete variable domain (other parts from reference TRBV13 and TRBJ2-1): AAGVIQSPRHLIKEKRETATLKCYPIPRHDTVYWYQQGPGQDPQFLISFYEKMQSDKGSIPDRFSAQQFSDYHSELNMSSLELGDSALYFCASSSFGQGALYNEQFFGPGTRLTVL.

V and J are TRBV5-6 and TRBJ2-2; TRBD1 aligns across 10 bases. V lost 4 bases and J lost 6; bases outside the gene matches: 9. The CDR3 sequence is 16 residues long. Per germline, CDR1 SGHDT and CDR2 YYEEEE. CDR3 loop: CASSTGQGVLSGELFF. Here the CDR3 DNA reads TGTGCCAGCAGCACCGGACAGGGGGTGTTATCCGGGGAGCTGTTTTTT.

The rearrangement joins TRBV6-5 to TRBJ1-5; D remains unclear. This CDR3 contains 14 residues. V was cut by 5 bases and J by 0 bases, with 8 bases left in between. CDR1 is MNHEY, CDR2 SVGAGI, per germline. The CDR3 is CASSVTVSNQPQHF. In DNA, the CDR3 is TGTGCCAGCAGTGTCACGGTTAGCAATCAGCCCCAGCATTTT.

The V and J genes are TRBV7-7 and TRBJ2-2, with 9 positions matching TRBD2. The V gene's germline CDR1 is SSHAT and CDR2 FNYEAQ (reference sequence). This CDR3 spans 17 amino acids. Trimming cost V 3 bases and J 7 bases; bases outside gene matches: 12. In nucleotides, the CDR3 is TGTGCCAGCAGCTTGCGTGTGAGCGGGAGGTCAATCGGGGAGCTGTTTTTT. Its translation: CASSLRVSGRSIGELFF. Using reference TRBV7-7 and TRBJ2-2 for the parts outside the CDR3, the full variable domain is GAGVSQSPRYKVTKRGQDVTLRCDPISSHATLYWYQQALGQGPEFLTYFNYEAQPDKSGLPSDRFSAERPEGSISTLTIQRTEQRDSAMYRCASSLRVSGRSIGELFFGEGSRLTVL.

The rearrangement joins TRBV19 to TRBJ2-2, with a possible D match to TRBD2 (5 bases). Germline V gene sequence: CDR1 LNHDA, CDR2 SQIVND (reference sequence). The length of the CDR3 is 15 residues. With 5 bases removed from V and 3 bases from J, the gap between germline ends came to 13 bases. The CDR3 region is CASSYPGLDTGELFF. For the CDR3, the DNA is TGTGCCAGTAGTTATCCGGGATTGGACACCGGGGAGCTGTTTTTT.

The V gene is TRBV6-1, the J gene TRBJ2-7; the match to TRBD2 covers 8 bases. Germline-derived CDR1 and CDR2 are MNHNS and SASEGT. This CDR3 is built from 15 residues. The junction had 11 bases not matched to a gene; V was cut back by 6 bases and J by 4 bases. The CDR3 coding sequence is TGTGCCAGCAGCGAACTCGGGAGGGTGTTGTACGAGCAGTACTTC. It encodes CASSELGRVLYEQYF.

This chain connects TRBV19 to TRBJ1-3; the D gene is possibly TRBD1 (6 bases). V lost 5 bases and J 0 bases, leaving 14 bases between the germline ends. The CDR3 extends over 16 amino acids. The V gene's germline CDR1 is LNHDA and CDR2 SQIVND (reference sequence). The CDR3 reads CASSRRQAHSGNTIYF. The CDR3 nucleotides are TGTGCCAGTAGTCGCCGACAGGCCCACTCTGGAAACACCATATATTTT.

V and J are TRBV14 and TRBJ1-3, with D uncertain. Germline CDR1 is SGHDN and CDR2 is FVKESK. Between the trimmed V and J ends, which lost 0 bases and 7 bases, there was a span of 10 bases. The CDR3 runs 14 residues. CDR3 protein: CASSQDGVGNTIYF. The CDR3 coding sequence is TGTGCCAGCAGCCAAGACGGCGTGGGCAACACCATATATTTT.

The chain carries TRBV18 and TRBJ1-1; D ambiguous. The CDR3 sequence is 14 residues long. Germline V lookup: CDR1 KGHSH, CDR2 LQKENI. V gave up 2 bases and J gave up 1 base, with 8 bases separating them. The CDR3 reads CASSPSTGNTEAFF. The DNA of the CDR3 is TGTGCCAGCTCACCATCGACTGGGAACACTGAAGCTTTCTTT.

The genes are TRBV29-1 and TRBJ2-1; no reliable D call. CDR3 length: 12 residues. V lost 4 bases to trimming and J lost 5 bases, with 9 bases between them. The V gene's germline CDR1 is SQVTM and CDR2 ANQGSEA. CDR3 protein: CSVVSVNNEQFF. CDR3 in DNA: TGCAGCGTTGTTTCGGTTAACAATGAGCAGTTCTTC.

This chain connects TRBV2 to TRBJ2-7, with 11 bases aligning to TRBD2. V was pared by 4 bases and J by 6 bases, with 8 bases of the junction left unmatched. This CDR3 region has 15 residues. Germline V gives CDR1 SNHLY, CDR2 FYNNEI. The CDR3 reads CASSGSSGGIGEQYF. The DNA for the CDR3 is TGTGCCAGCAGTGGATCTAGCGGGGGGATCGGCGAGCAGTACTTC. Looking up the rest from reference TRBV2 and TRBJ2-7 gives the full variable domain: EPEVTQTPSHQVTQMGQEVILRCVPISNHLYFYWYRQILGQKVEFLVSFYNNEISEKSEIFDDQFSVERPDGSNFTLKIRSTKLEDSAMYFCASSGSSGGIGEQYFGPGTRLTVT.

V is TRBV6-5 and J is TRBJ1-4; possibly TRBD1 for D (5 bases). V gave up 6 bases and J gave up 4 bases, with 9 bases separating them. The CDR3 is 13 amino acids. Germline V gene data show CDR1 as MNHEY and CDR2 as SVGAGI. The DNA of the CDR3 is TGTGCCAGCAGGATGACAGTTAATGAAAAACTGTTTTTT. Amino acids: CASRMTVNEKLFF.

This chain uses TRBV12-5 with TRBJ2-1; 7 nucleotides align to TRBD1. Germline CDR1 reads LGHNT; CDR2 reads FRNRAP. The length of the CDR3 is 13 residues. V lost 5 bases and J lost 9; bases outside the gene matches: 7. The DNA for the CDR3 is TGTGCTAGTGGTCTTAGGGGGCAAGGTGAGCAGTTCTTC. Translated: CASGLRGQGEQFF.

The chain couples TRBV9 to TRBJ2-5; 12 positions agree with TRBD1. Germline CDR1 reads SGDLS; CDR2 reads YYNGEE. The CDR3 has 16 residues. Trimming at V came to 2 bases and at J to 2 bases, leaving 4 bases not matched to a gene. The CDR3 spells CASSVGTGGLQETQYF. The CDR3 DNA sequence: TGTGCCAGCAGCGTCGGGACAGGGGGCCTTCAAGAGACCCAGTACTTC.

The chain couples TRBV6-1 to TRBJ2-4, with 9 nucleotides matching TRBD1. The CDR3 consists of 16 residues. The V gene end was trimmed by 3 bases and the J gene end by 3 bases; junction bases not matched to a gene: 6. CDR1 and CDR2 (germline): MNHNS, SASEGT. CDR3 residues: CASSDPGQGGKNIQYF. The DNA of the CDR3 is TGTGCCAGCAGTGACCCGGGACAGGGAGGCAAAAACATTCAGTACTTC.

V gene TRBV4-2 combines with J gene TRBJ2-3; 10 nucleotides line up with TRBD2. The junction had 21 bases not matched to a gene; V was cut back by 2 bases and J by 4 bases. Per the germline V gene, CDR1 is LGHNA and CDR2 is YNFKEQ. The CDR3 has 21 amino acids. The CDR3 DNA reads as TGTGCCAGCAGCCAAACCCTTGGGGTAGCGGGGGGTCTTAGCCATCCAGATACGCAGTATTTT. Translation gives CASSQTLGVAGGLSHPDTQYF.

This chain links TRBV6-6 with TRBJ1-1, with 7 bases identical to TRBD1. Germline values: CDR1 MNHNY, CDR2 SVGAGI (reference sequence). The CDR3 loop spans 13 amino acids. The V gene end was trimmed by 9 bases and the J gene end by 2 bases; junction bases not matched to a gene: 6. The CDR3 protein is CASANRGNTEAFF. Here the CDR3 DNA reads TGTGCCAGTGCAAACAGGGGTAACACTGAAGCTTTCTTT.

The CDR3 coding sequence is TGCAGCGTTGTGGGTGTGGAGGACGAGCATGAGCAGTTCTTC. It translates to CSVVGVEDEHEQFF. V and J are TRBV29-1 and TRBJ2-1; TRBD2 might be the D (5 bases). Germline CDR1 is SQVTM and CDR2 is ANQGSEA. V shed 4 bases and J shed 8 bases, with 18 bases lying between them. This CDR3 region has 14 residues.

The chain joins TRBV2 to TRBJ1-3; D is undetermined. This CDR3 spans 14 amino acids. V was shortened by 4 bases and J by 1 base, with 8 bases between the two germline ends. CDR1 is SNHLY and CDR2 is FYNNEI in the germline V gene. Written as DNA, the CDR3 is TGTGCCAGCAGTGTAGACAATTCTGGAAACACCATATATTTT. It is translated as CASSVDNSGNTIYF.